The present T cell receptor (beta chain) was sequenced within a study of molecular identifiers for immune sequencing clone quantification. Study-wide findings and caveats: Among under 1.1 million naive cells, spiked Jurkat TCR RNA from a single cell was reportedly detectable.

Naive CD8 library inputs spanned roughly 17,000 to 1,100,000 sorted cells and 10%, 30% or 50% RNA. Naive CD8 T cells underwent sorting with the CD8+CD4-CCR7+CD45RA+ definition. A remark on this clonotype: What it binds is not known. The final CDR3 position lacks the conserved phenylalanine or tryptophan, pointing to a likely read error.

TCRdb re-called the PCR reads with MiXCR, one entry per CDR3 protein. This sample carries over 300,000 distinct CDR3 sequences, roughly a quarter of them seen once, and the ten largest clones take roughly 0.7%. Between the trimmed V and J ends, which lost 0 bases and 6 bases, there was a span of 13 bases. The CDR3 length is 15 residues. Germline V gene data show CDR1 as LGHNT and CDR2 as FRNRAP. The origin of this receptor is a human donor in good health. Some libraries in this study had Jurkat cell RNA spiked in. The chain uses TRBV12-5 and TRBJ2-3; tentatively, D is TRBD1 or TRBD2 (6 bases each). Input material: naive CD8+ T cells from blood, with Jurkat cell RNA spiked in. As to subset: FACS-sorted CD8+CD4-CCR7+CD45RA+ naive T cells. CDR3 DNA sequence: TGTGCTAGTGGTTTGGTATACGGGGGCAGGGATACGCAGTATCTT. Its translation: CASGLVYGGRDTQYL.